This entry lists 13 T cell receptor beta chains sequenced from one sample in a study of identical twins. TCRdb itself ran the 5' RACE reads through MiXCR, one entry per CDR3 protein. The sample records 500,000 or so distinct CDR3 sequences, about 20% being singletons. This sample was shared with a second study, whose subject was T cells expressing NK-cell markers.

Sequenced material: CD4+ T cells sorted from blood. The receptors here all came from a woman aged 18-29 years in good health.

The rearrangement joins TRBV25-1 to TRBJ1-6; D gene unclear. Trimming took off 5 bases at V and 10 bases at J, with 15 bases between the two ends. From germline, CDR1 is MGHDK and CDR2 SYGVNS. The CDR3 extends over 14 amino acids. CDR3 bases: TGTGCCAGCAGTAACCCCCAGAGGAAGTCACCCCTCCACTTT. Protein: CASSNPQRKSPLHF.

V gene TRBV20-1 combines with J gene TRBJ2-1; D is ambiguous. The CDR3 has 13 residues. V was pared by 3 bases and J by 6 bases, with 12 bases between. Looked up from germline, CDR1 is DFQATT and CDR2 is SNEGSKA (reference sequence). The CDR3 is CSARASDGNEQFF. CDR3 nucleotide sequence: TGCAGTGCTAGGGCATCGGACGGCAATGAGCAGTTCTTC.

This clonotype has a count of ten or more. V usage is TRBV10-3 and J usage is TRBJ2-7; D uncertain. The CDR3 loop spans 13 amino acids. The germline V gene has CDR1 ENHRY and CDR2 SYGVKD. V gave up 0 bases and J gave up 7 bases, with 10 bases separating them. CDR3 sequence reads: CAISESQPSEQYF. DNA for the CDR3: TGTGCCATCAGTGAGTCGCAGCCGAGTGAGCAGTACTTC.

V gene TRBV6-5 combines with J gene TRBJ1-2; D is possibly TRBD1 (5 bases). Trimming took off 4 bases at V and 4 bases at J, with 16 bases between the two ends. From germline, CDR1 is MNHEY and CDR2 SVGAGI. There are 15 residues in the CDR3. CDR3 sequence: CASSWPGRGLYGYTF. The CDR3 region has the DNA TGTGCCAGCAGTTGGCCGGGACGCGGGCTCTATGGCTACACCTTC.

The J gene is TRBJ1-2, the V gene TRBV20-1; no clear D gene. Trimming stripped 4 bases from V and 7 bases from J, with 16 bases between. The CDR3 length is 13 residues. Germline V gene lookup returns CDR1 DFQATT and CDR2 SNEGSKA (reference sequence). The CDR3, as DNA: TGCAGTGCTAAGGGCAGAGAGCTACGTGGCTACACCTTC. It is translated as CSAKGRELRGYTF.

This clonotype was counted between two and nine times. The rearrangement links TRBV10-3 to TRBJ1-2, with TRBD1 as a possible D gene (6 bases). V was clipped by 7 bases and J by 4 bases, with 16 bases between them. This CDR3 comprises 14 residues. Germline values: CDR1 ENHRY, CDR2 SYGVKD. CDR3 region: CAIKGGGQIYGYTF. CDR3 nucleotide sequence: TGTGCCATCAAGGGGGGAGGACAAATCTATGGCTACACCTTC.

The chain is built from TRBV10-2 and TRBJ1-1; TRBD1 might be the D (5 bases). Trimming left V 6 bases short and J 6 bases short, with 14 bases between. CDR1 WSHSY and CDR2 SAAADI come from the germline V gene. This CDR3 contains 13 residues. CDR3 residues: CASRGVESAEAFF. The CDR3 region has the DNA TGCGCCAGCAGGGGGGTGGAGAGCGCTGAAGCTTTCTTT.

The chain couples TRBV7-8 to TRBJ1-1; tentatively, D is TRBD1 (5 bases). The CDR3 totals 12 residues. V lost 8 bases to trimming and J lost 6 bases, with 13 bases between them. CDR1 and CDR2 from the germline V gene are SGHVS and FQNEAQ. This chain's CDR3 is CASVGAVSEAFF. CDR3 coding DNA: TGTGCCAGCGTTGGGGCCGTCTCTGAAGCTTTCTTT. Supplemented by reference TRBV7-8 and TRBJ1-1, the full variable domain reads GAGVSQSPRYKVAKRGQDVALRCDPISGHVSLFWYQQALGQGPEFLTYFQNEAQLDKSGLPSDRFFAERPEGSVSTLKIQRTQQEDSAVYLCASVGAVSEAFFGQGTRLTVV.

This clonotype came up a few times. In DNA form, the CDR3 reads TGTGCCAGCAGCTGGGGACGGAGATTTGGAAACACCATATATTTT. Its protein is CASSWGRRFGNTIYF. The chain recombines TRBV7-8 with TRBJ1-3, with a possible D match to TRBD1 (5 bases). Trimming pared 4 bases from V and 3 bases from J, leaving 13 bases between. Germline CDR1 is SGHVS and CDR2 is FQNEAQ. This CDR3 is built from 15 residues.

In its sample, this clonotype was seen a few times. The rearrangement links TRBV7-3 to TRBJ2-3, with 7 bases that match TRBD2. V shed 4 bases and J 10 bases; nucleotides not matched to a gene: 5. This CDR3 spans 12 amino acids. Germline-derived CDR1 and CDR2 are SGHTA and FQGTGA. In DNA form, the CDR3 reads TGTGCCAGCAGCTATAGCGGGCGGGCGCAGTATTTT. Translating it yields CASSYSGRAQYF.

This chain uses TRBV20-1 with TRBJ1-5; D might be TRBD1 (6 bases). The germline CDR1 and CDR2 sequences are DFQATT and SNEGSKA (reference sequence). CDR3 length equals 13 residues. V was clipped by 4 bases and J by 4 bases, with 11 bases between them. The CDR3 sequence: CSAMGQLNQPQHF. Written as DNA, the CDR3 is TGCAGTGCTATGGGACAACTTAATCAGCCCCAGCATTTT.

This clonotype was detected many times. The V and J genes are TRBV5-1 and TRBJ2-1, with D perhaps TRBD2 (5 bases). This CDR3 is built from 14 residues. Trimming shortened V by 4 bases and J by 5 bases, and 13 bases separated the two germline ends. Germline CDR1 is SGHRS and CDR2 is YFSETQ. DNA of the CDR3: TGCGCCAGCAGCACAAGCGGAGCCAACAATGAGCAGTTCTTC. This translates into CASSTSGANNEQFF.

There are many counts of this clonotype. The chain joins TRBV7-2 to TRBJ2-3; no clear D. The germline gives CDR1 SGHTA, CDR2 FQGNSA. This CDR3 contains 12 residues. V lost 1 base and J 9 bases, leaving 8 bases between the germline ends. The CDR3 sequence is CASSLGPDTQYF. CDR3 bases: TGTGCCAGCAGCTTAGGTCCCGACACGCAGTATTTT.